The T cell receptor (beta chain) described here comes from a study of blood T cell repertoires in COVID-19 (dated by TCRdb to 2020 to 2022). With respect to the entire study: Collaborator samples came from the United States, Italy and Spain and covered acute and convalescent phases of COVID-19. A freely available public database, intended as a resource for researchers studying the immune response to SARS-CoV-2, is where the repertoires were released. The samples were drawn from the first 160 participants of the ongoing ImmuneRACE study and from 950 to 1,500 subjects provided by 6 global collaborators. The prospective study material was composed of cDNA or gDNA derived from T cells, B-cell-depleted T cells, or PBMCs. Sample metadata almost always included a de-identified subject ID, COVID-19 status, age in years and sex. HLA class I and class II types, where available, came from metadata supplied by the sample provider rather than from assay-based typing. Subjects who had been exposed to COVID-19, were actively infected with it, or had recovered from it provided the deeply sampled blood TCRbeta repertoires that made up the dataset.

In regard to this clone: There is no known antigen for this receptor. No base quality information exists; no much larger clone differs at one position. The sample carries other DNA sequences with the same CDR3.

CDR1 is given as SGDLS and CDR2 as YYNGEE, both from the germline V gene. The CDR3 has 15 amino acids, counting the end cysteine and phenylalanine. The retained sequence is limited to the CDR3, 45 bases, with the frame set at the first base. Ends trimmed: V by 0 bases, J by 6 bases; bases unmatched to a gene: 5. Paper-wide results and their limitations: The amount of clinical and demographic metadata varied by source and participant and was provided uncurated.

TCRbeta CDR3 regions were amplified from genomic DNA using the immunoSEQ Assay, a bias-controlled multiplex PCR. From the authors' description of their analysis: The number of nucleated cells in each sample was estimated from the amplification of reference gene primers within the assay. To quantify the absolute abundance of each unique TCRbeta CDR3 rearrangement, sequence reads were collapsed and filtered. For each sample, productive Simpson clonality was calculated by taking the square root of Simpson's diversity index across productive rearrangements. TCRdb's version of the immuneACCESS table is confined to in-frame rearrangements and falls short of the full clone set. An unresolved V gene accounts for under half of the shortfall where checked; the remainder is of unknown origin. V and J calls and clone size are as listed in that table; D and trimming were resolved from the DNA. The sample table contains roughly 500,000 clones; only one count was recorded for roughly 87% of them. The ten biggest clones cover approximately 0.9% of the sample.

One collaborating source in Seattle enrolled patients while the patients were actively infected and followed the patients over time throughout the course of disease. Whole blood was collected in K2EDTA tubes by collaborating institutions according to the institutions' own protocols. For TCRbeta analysis, collaborators shipped samples in one of three forms: frozen whole blood, isolated PBMCs, or DNA extracted from either of those sample types. Sequences were obtained from peripheral blood. This receptor was taken from a man aged 18 to 35 with COVID-19, enrolled during active disease. The rearranged segments are TRBV9 and TRBJ1-5; the junction holds 8 bases that match TRBD1. The CDR3 is CASSVGGQGGQPQHF. The sequence in DNA is TGTGCCAGCAGCGTAGGCGGACAGGGAGGTCAGCCCCAGCATTTT.